What follows are 22 T cell receptor beta chains derived from one specimen sequenced in a study of blood T cell repertoires in COVID-19. Clones were sequenced by immunoSEQ multiplex PCR, and TCRdb holds only the in-frame ones, with some missing. The table records 250,000 to 300,000 clones, more than 70% of them present only once. Sequenced: PBMCs or T cells enriched from blood (not recorded which). These receptors originate from an older woman in a cohort exposed to, infected with or recovered from COVID-19 (not recorded which).

The chain carries TRBV6-5 and TRBJ2-7, with 12 positions matching TRBD2. CDR1 is MNHEY, CDR2 SVGAGI, per germline. V trimming: 6 bases; J trimming: 7 bases; junction bases outside the gene matches: 10. The CDR3 consists of 15 residues. The CDR3: CASRPLETSGREQYF. CDR3 nucleotides: TGTGCCAGCAGACCGCTAGAGACTAGCGGGAGAGAGCAGTACTTC.

The chain combines TRBV28 with TRBJ2-3; 7 bases map to TRBD1. The CDR3 runs 15 residues. J was trimmed by 4 bases and V by 5 bases; bases with no gene match: 9. The germline gives CDR1 MDHEN, CDR2 SYDVKM. DNA of the CDR3: TGTGCCAGCAGTAAGCGACAGGGCGGCGCAGATACGCAGTATTTT. This encodes CASSKRQGGADTQYF.

The chain joins TRBV19 to TRBJ2-7, with D maybe TRBD2 (6 bases). Germline CDR1 and CDR2: LNHDA and SQIVND (reference sequence). The germline V and J ends were trimmed by 10 bases and 5 bases, with 21 bases remaining between them. The length of the CDR3 is 14 residues. The CDR3 is CATSLGGDLHEQYF. In DNA, the CDR3 is TGTGCCACCAGCCTCGGAGGGGATCTCCACGAGCAGTACTTC.

V is TRBV7-6 and J is TRBJ2-2, with TRBD2 matching over 16 bases. The CDR3 runs to 21 residues. V shed 5 bases and J 5 bases; nucleotides not matched to a gene: 17. Germline loops: CDR1 SGHVS, CDR2 FNYEAQ. The CDR3 coding sequence is TGTGCCAGCAGCAAAACCTTTCCCGGGACTAGCGGGAGGGCCATTACCGGGGAGCTGTTTTTT. Its protein is CASSKTFPGTSGRAITGELFF.

The J gene is TRBJ1-1, the V gene TRBV30; TRBD1 aligns across 7 bases. The junction had 3 bases not matched to a gene; V was cut back by 5 bases and J by 3 bases. The CDR3 is 12 residues long. Germline V lookup: CDR1 GTSNPN, CDR2 SVGIG (reference sequence). The CDR3 bases are TGTGCCTGGGGTCAGGGGGACACTGAAGCTTTCTTT. Its translation is CAWGQGDTEAFF.

This clone was recorded once. This chain links TRBV2 with TRBJ1-2, with 8 bases matching TRBD1. Trimming at V came to 4 bases and at J to 4 bases, leaving 5 bases not matched to a gene. CDR1 is SNHLY, CDR2 FYNNEI, per germline. The CDR3 spans 14 residues. The CDR3 nucleotides are TGTGCCAGCAGTGTCCAGGGGGCTGGCTATGGCTACACCTTC. Residues: CASSVQGAGYGYTF.

J is TRBJ1-4 and V is TRBV27; 9 bases align to TRBD1. The length of the CDR3 is 16 residues. From germline, CDR1 is MNHEY and CDR2 SMNVEV (reference sequence). V lost 5 bases to trimming and J lost 5 bases; unmatched junction nucleotides: 9. CDR3 DNA sequence: TGTGCCAGCAGTCGTACAAGCGGGACAGGGAATGAAAAACTGTTTTTT. This translates into CASSRTSGTGNEKLFF.

This clone occurred a few times. The DNA for the CDR3 is TGTGCCACCAGCAGAGACAGGTATGAAGCTTTCTTT. The encoded protein is CATSRDRYEAFF. This chain joins TRBV15 and TRBJ1-1; D ambiguous. The CDR3 contains 12 residues. Germline V gene lookup returns CDR1 LNHNV and CDR2 YYDKDF (reference sequence). Trimming took 0 bases from V and 7 from J, leaving 6 bases between them.

V and J are TRBV10-3 and TRBJ2-7; the match to TRBD1 covers 8 bases. Germline V gene lookup returns CDR1 ENHRY and CDR2 SYGVKD. CDR3 length: 14 amino acids. V gave up 0 bases and J gave up 4 bases; unmatched junction bases: 2. Here the CDR3 DNA reads TGTGCCATCAGTGAGTCGACAGGGGCGTACGAGCAGTACTTC. Its translation is CAISESTGAYEQYF.

The V gene is TRBV11-2, the J gene TRBJ2-5, with D unclear. The CDR3 has 13 residues. V was cut by 1 base and J by 4 bases, with 7 bases left in between. The germline CDR1 and CDR2 sequences are SGHAT and FQNNGV. The CDR3 spells CASSLGPGETQYF. CDR3 bases: TGTGCCAGCAGCTTAGGGCCTGGAGAGACCCAGTACTTC.

The chain has TRBV11-2 and TRBJ2-7, with 12 bases lining up with TRBD1. Per germline, CDR1 SGHAT and CDR2 FQNNGV. V shed 3 bases, J shed 0 bases, and the junction held 3 bases outside the gene matches. This CDR3 has 16 amino acids. The CDR3 loop is CASSFGTGGNSYEQYF. The DNA of the CDR3 is TGTGCCAGCAGCTTCGGGACAGGGGGCAACTCCTACGAGCAGTACTTC.

The chain uses TRBV18 and TRBJ2-1, with a tentative D call TRBD1 (6 bases). Trimming removed 3 bases from V and 5 bases from J, with 14 bases in between. Looked up from germline, CDR1 is KGHSH and CDR2 is LQKENI. This CDR3 has 15 amino acids. As DNA, the CDR3 is TGTGCCAGCTCACCGGTGGGGGCTTCCCACAATGAGCAGTTCTTC. Protein: CASSPVGASHNEQFF.

This chain connects TRBV28 to TRBJ1-6, with TRBD1 as a possible D gene (6 bases). Trimming took off 9 bases at V and 6 bases at J, with 18 bases between the two ends. This CDR3 is built from 15 residues. Germline-derived CDR1 and CDR2 are MDHEN and SYDVKM. The CDR3 DNA reads as TGTGCCAGTAGGGCACAGGGTCCTAGTAATTCACCCCTCCACTTT. Amino acids: CASRAQGPSNSPLHF. Drawing the rest from reference TRBV28 and TRBJ1-6, the complete variable domain is DVKVTQSSRYLVKRTGEKVFLECVQDMDHENMFWYRQDPGLGLRLIYFSYDVKMKEKGDIPEGYSVSREKKERFSLILESASTNQTSMYLCASRAQGPSNSPLHFGNGTRLTVT.

The chain uses TRBV14 and TRBJ1-2; 8 bases agree with TRBD1. From germline, CDR1 is SGHDN and CDR2 FVKESK. Losses at the gene ends were 4 bases for V and 0 bases for J; bases not matched to a gene: 7. The CDR3 length is 16 residues. The CDR3: CASSPQGALANYGYTF. The CDR3 DNA reads as TGTGCCAGCAGCCCCCAGGGGGCCCTAGCTAACTATGGCTACACCTTC.

The chain recombines TRBV5-1 with TRBJ2-4, with 9 bases that match TRBD1. Losses at the gene ends were 5 bases for V and 5 bases for J; bases not matched to a gene: 11. From germline, CDR1 is SGHRS and CDR2 YFSETQ. The CDR3 is 16 residues long. Here the CDR3 DNA reads TGCGCCAGCAGTACGACTCGGACAGGGGCGGAAAACATTCAGTACTTC. This sequence encodes CASSTTRTGAENIQYF.

The chain has TRBV19 and TRBJ2-2, with TRBD2 matching 10 bases. The ends lost 2 bases at V and 6 bases at J; junction bases unmatched: 15. Germline V gene lookup returns CDR1 LNHDA and CDR2 SQIVND (reference sequence). The CDR3 has 19 amino acids. The CDR3 sequence is CASSIYSLAGVAKAGELFF. The CDR3 DNA reads as TGTGCCAGTAGTATATATAGTCTAGCGGGAGTAGCGAAAGCCGGGGAGCTGTTTTTT.

This chain joins TRBV14 and TRBJ1-1; 10 bases fit TRBD1. The CDR3 is made up of 14 amino acids. From germline, CDR1 is SGHDN and CDR2 FVKESK. V gave up 4 bases and J gave up 9 bases; unmatched junction bases: 8. The CDR3 region has the DNA TGTGCCAGCAGCCGACCTGGGACAGGGGCGAAAGCTTTCTTT. This codes for CASSRPGTGAKAFF.

Only one count was recorded for this clone. This chain joins TRBV28 and TRBJ1-6; tentatively, D is TRBD1 (5 bases). The CDR3 is made up of 14 amino acids. Trimming removed 3 bases from V and 4 bases from J, with 7 bases in between. From germline, CDR1 is MDHEN and CDR2 SYDVKM. The CDR3: CASSLQGYNSPLHF. As DNA, the CDR3 is TGTGCCAGCAGTTTGCAGGGTTATAATTCACCCCTCCACTTT.

This chain links TRBV9 with TRBJ2-1; a weak D match, TRBD2 (7 bases). CDR3 length: 16 amino acids. Trimming took 1 base from V and 10 from J, leaving 21 bases between them. Germline CDR1 is SGDLS and CDR2 is YYNGEE. The CDR3 region is CASSVMSGKGGGEQFF. The DNA of the CDR3 is TGTGCCAGCAGCGTAATGAGCGGGAAGGGGGGCGGGGAGCAGTTCTTC.

V is TRBV2 and J is TRBJ1-5, with 8 bases lining up with TRBD1. CDR1 is SNHLY, CDR2 FYNNEI, per germline. The CDR3 length is 15 residues. V lost 7 bases to trimming and J lost 3 bases; unmatched junction nucleotides: 8. As DNA, the CDR3 is TGTGCCAGCACCGTGGACAGGGCAATCAATCAGCCCCAGCATTTT. Protein: CASTVDRAINQPQHF.

The CDR3 coding sequence is TGTGCCAGTCAGGCCTCGAACACTGAAGCTTTCTTT. Translation: CASQASNTEAFF. The V and J genes are TRBV28 and TRBJ1-1; D uncertain. CDR3 length: 12 amino acids. The germline V gene has CDR1 MDHEN and CDR2 SYDVKM. Trimming shortened V by 9 bases and J by 1 base, and 9 bases separated the two germline ends. The whole variable domain, remainder taken from reference TRBV28 and TRBJ1-1, is DVKVTQSSRYLVKRTGEKVFLECVQDMDHENMFWYRQDPGLGLRLIYFSYDVKMKEKGDIPEGYSVSREKKERFSLILESASTNQTSMYLCASQASNTEAFFGQGTRLTVV.

The chain joins TRBV4-1 to TRBJ2-5; 10 positions agree with TRBD2. This CDR3 is built from 16 residues. The germline V gene has CDR1 MGHRA and CDR2 YSYEKL. V lost 2 bases to trimming and J lost 2 bases; unmatched junction nucleotides: 5. Written as DNA, the CDR3 is TGCGCCAGCAGCCAACGGACTAGCGGCACACAAGAGACCCAGTACTTC. Translation gives CASSQRTSGTQETQYF.